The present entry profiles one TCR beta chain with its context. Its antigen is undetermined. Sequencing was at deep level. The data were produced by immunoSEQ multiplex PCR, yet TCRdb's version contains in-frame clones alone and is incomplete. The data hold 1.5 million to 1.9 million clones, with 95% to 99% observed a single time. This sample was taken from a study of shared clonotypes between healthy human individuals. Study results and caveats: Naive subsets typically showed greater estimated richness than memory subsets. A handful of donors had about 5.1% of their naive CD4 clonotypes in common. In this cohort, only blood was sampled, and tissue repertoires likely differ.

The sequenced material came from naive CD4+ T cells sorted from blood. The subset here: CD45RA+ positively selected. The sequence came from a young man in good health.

The CDR3 DNA is TGTGCCAGCAGCTTATTACAAACGACCCAGTACTTC. This encodes CASSLLQTTQYF. This chain uses TRBV7-2 with TRBJ2-5; D uncertain. V shed 2 bases and J shed 7 bases, with 8 bases lying between them. Germline V gene lookup returns CDR1 SGHTA and CDR2 FQGNSA. This CDR3 has 12 amino acids.